This T cell receptor (beta chain) was retrieved from a study of shared clonotypes between healthy human individuals. Study results and caveats: A reduction in generation probabilities was seen for non-shared clonotypes relative to those shared by all four donors. A few donors had around 5% of their naive CD4 clonotypes in common.

CDR1 and CDR2 (germline): SEHNR, FQNEAQ (reference sequence). The CDR3 consists of 16 residues. Trimming left V 7 bases short and J 4 bases short, with 17 bases between. Concerning this clone: Antigen unknown.

Terminally differentiated effector memory CD45RA+ cells were excluded from the naive CD8 cells, which were CD45RO-negative and positively selected for CCR7. All of the donors resided in Nashville, Tennessee, and each was a Caucasian adult. TCRdb's copy holds only in-frame clones and misses some; the assay was immunoSEQ multiplex PCR. The sample contains hundreds of thousands of clones, about 90% of which appear only once. Sequences were obtained from naive CD8+ T cells sorted from blood. V usage is TRBV7-9 and J usage is TRBJ2-6; D might be TRBD1 (6 bases). The receptor comes from a man aged 30 to 39 in good health. CDR3 bases: TGTGCCAGCACCGAAACTACAGGGATGGGGGCCAACGTCCTGACTTTC. Its protein is CASTETTGMGANVLTF. Drawing the rest from reference TRBV7-9 and TRBJ2-6, the complete variable domain is DTGVSQNPRHKITKRGQNVTFRCDPISEHNRLYWYRQTLGQGPEFLTYFQNEAQLEKSRLLSDRFSAERPKGSFSTLEIQRTEQGDSAMYLCASTETTGMGANVLTFGAGSRLTVL.